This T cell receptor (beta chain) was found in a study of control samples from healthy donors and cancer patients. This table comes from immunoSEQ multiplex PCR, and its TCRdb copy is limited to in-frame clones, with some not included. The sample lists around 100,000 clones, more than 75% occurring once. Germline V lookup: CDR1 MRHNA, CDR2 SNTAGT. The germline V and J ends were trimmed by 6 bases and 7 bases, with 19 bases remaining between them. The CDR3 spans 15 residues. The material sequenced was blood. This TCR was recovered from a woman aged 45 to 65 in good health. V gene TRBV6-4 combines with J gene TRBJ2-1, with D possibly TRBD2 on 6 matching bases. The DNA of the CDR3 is TGTGCCAGCAGCCCCCTCGGGGGAGGTAATAATGAGCAGTTCTTC. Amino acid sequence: CASSPLGGGNNEQFF.